The 8 T cell receptor beta chains below come from one sample, sequenced in a study of cytomegalovirus exposure and HLA in healthy donors. The PCR used 60 Vbeta and 13 Jbeta primers. The method was immunoSEQ multiplex PCR; TCRdb's version includes in-frame clones alone and lacks a portion of them. The sample's table shows more than 95,000 clones. The source material was PBMCs. The receptors were gathered from a man aged 35 to 55 in good health and CMV-seronegative.

V and J are TRBV2 and TRBJ2-5, with 11 bases aligning to TRBD2. The CDR3 runs to 14 residues. Unmatched junction bases numbered 4, after V lost 6 bases and J lost 4 bases. Looked up from germline, CDR1 is SNHLY and CDR2 is FYNNEI. In DNA, the CDR3 is TGTGCCAGCAGCGGGACTAGCGGAAGAGAGACCCAGTACTTC. It specifies CASSGTSGRETQYF.

This chain links TRBV11-3 with TRBJ2-5; a weak D match, TRBD2 (5 bases). V lost 5 bases, J lost 4 bases, and 14 bases lay in between. Germline CDR1 is SGHNT and CDR2 is YENEEA. This CDR3 is built from 14 residues. CDR3 in amino acids: CASSGYGGGETQYF. The CDR3, as DNA: TGTGCCAGCAGCGGATACGGAGGTGGAGAGACCCAGTACTTC.

Comments on this clone: Other DNA sequences of this sample code for an identical CDR3. This chain connects TRBV6-6 to TRBJ2-5; D perhaps matches TRBD1 (5 bases). The CDR3 extends over 15 amino acids. Germline lookup yields CDR1 MNHNY and CDR2 SVGAGI (reference sequence). With 5 bases removed from V and 7 bases from J, the gap between germline ends came to 20 bases. This CDR3 reads CASSPRTQSFGTQYF. Written as DNA, the CDR3 is TGTGCCAGCAGTCCTCGGACACAATCATTCGGGACCCAGTACTTC.

The chain combines TRBV6-5 with TRBJ1-4, with a tentative D call TRBD1 (5 bases). CDR1 and CDR2 (germline): MNHEY, SVGAGI. The CDR3 contains 15 residues. V lost 4 bases to trimming and J lost 0 bases, with 9 bases between them. The CDR3 sequence: CASSLRGTTNEKLFF. CDR3 DNA: TGTGCCAGCAGTTTGCGGGGGACAACTAATGAAAAACTGTTTTTT.

The chain recombines TRBV5-4 with TRBJ2-5; 15 nucleotides match TRBD2. The better agreement between TRBJ2-7 and the DNA end casts doubt on the J call. This CDR3 contains 17 residues. CDR1 and CDR2 (germline): SGHNT, YYREEE (reference sequence). The CDR3 sequence is CASSSGTSGRSSYEQYF. The CDR3, as DNA: TGTGCCAGCAGCTCCGGGACTAGCGGGAGGAGCTCCTACGAGCAGTACTTC.

This sequence joins TRBV30 and TRBJ2-1; D gene ambiguous. Germline V CDR1 and CDR2: GTSNPN, SVGIG (reference sequence). This CDR3 comprises 15 residues. V gave up 0 bases and J gave up 0 bases, with 9 bases separating them. CDR3 nucleotide sequence: TGTGCCTGGAGTGTACCTGGTAGCTCCTACAATGAGCAGTTCTTC. Amino acids: CAWSVPGSSYNEQFF.

The rearrangement uses TRBV6-7 and TRBJ2-2; D is possibly TRBD2 (6 bases). Being an ORF, TRBV6-7 has a function that is uncertain. The CDR3 is made up of 17 amino acids. Trimming stripped 0 bases from V and 4 bases from J, with 15 bases between. The CDR3 bases are TGTGCCAGCAGTTACTCCGGAGGGGACGAGAGCACCGGGGAGCTGTTTTTT. This sequence encodes CASSYSGGDESTGELFF.

The rearrangement joins TRBV12-1 to TRBJ1-2. TRBV12-1 is deemed a pseudogene. The CDR3 has 13 residues. CDR3 DNA sequence: TGTGCCAGCAGCTTTAGGGAGTTGGATGGCTACACCTTC. As protein: CASSFRELDGYTF.